These T cell receptor beta chains were read from a single sample in a study of CD8 T cells in ankylosing spondylitis. TCRdb analysed the 5' RACE reads with MiXCR anew, one entry per CDR3 protein. The sample contains 150,000 to 250,000 distinct CDR3 sequences, roughly 12% of which appear only once. Sample: blood, either unsorted or a sorted T cell fraction (not recorded which). These receptors originate from a male donor with ankylosing spondylitis or in good health (not recorded which). Each CDR3 is given with its conserved first and last residue. Fields, in order: V gene, clone size, J gene, D gene, CDR3 protein, CDR3 DNA. D genes are given only for firm matches. Some rows have no size entry. The others give once, few or many, or a class for an expanded clone.

>TRBV10-3|many|TRBJ1-4|.
CATSFRAREKLFF
TGTGCCACCTCATTCAGGGCTCGGGAAAAACTGTTTTTT
>TRBV7-9|.|TRBJ2-7|.
CASSPQEGLSYEQYF
TGTGCCAGCAGCCCCCAAGAGGGATTGTCCTACGAGCAGTACTTC
>TRBV4-1|few|TRBJ1-2|.
CASSQEGGFGYTF
TGCGCCAGCAGCCAAGAGGGGGGTTTTGGCTACACCTTC
>TRBV18|few|TRBJ1-1|.
CASSSTQGSEAFF
TGTGCCAGCTCAAGCACGCAGGGCTCTGAAGCTTTCTTT
>TRBV9|few|TRBJ2-2|.
CASSVRTVDPGELFF
TGTGCCAGCAGCGTGAGAACCGTTGATCCCGGGGAGCTGTTTTTT
>TRBV5-1|many|TRBJ2-1|.
CASSLVQGGNEQFF
TGCGCCAGCAGCTTGGTACAGGGGGGGAATGAGCAGTTCTTC
>TRBV27|.|TRBJ2-1|TRBD2
CASKLGTSGTGEQFF
TGTGCCAGCAAACTGGGGACTAGCGGGACGGGTGAGCAGTTCTTC
>TRBV11-2|.|TRBJ2-7|.
CASSLGTRNEQYF
TGTGCCAGCAGCTTAGGGACCCGTAACGAGCAGTACTTC
>TRBV12-3/TRBV12-4|few|TRBJ2-2|TRBD2
CASSGGTSTGELFF
TGTGCCAGCAGTGGGGGGACTAGCACCGGGGAGCTGTTTTTT
>TRBV5-6|.|TRBJ2-1|TRBD1
CASSLGDRGLNNEQFF
TGTGCCAGCAGCTTAGGGGACAGGGGACTTAACAATGAGCAGTTCTTC
>TRBV12-3/TRBV12-4|.|TRBJ1-2|.
CASTGTGSVLGYTF
TGTGCCAGCACCGGTACAGGGTCGGTCCTTGGCTACACCTTC
>TRBV7-9|many|TRBJ2-3|.
CASSYSITDTQYF
TGTGCCAGCAGCTATTCTATTACAGATACGCAGTATTTT
>TRBV5-6|few|TRBJ2-7|TRBD1
CASSPGTAPYEQYF
TGTGCCAGCAGCCCTGGGACAGCCCCCTACGAGCAGTACTTC
>TRBV6-4|many|TRBJ2-3|TRBD1
CASSDGTGVDTQYF
TGTGCCAGCAGTGACGGCACAGGGGTGGATACGCAGTATTTT
>TRBV27|few|TRBJ2-7|.
CASSLGAGRYEQYF
TGTGCCAGCAGCTTGGGCGCAGGCCGCTACGAGCAGTACTTC
>TRBV6-1|.|TRBJ2-7|.
CASTLTVPFYEQYF
TGTGCCAGCACCCTAACAGTACCGTTTTACGAGCAGTACTTC
>TRBV29-1|.|TRBJ2-7|TRBD1
CSVAGTAGPYEQYF
TGCAGCGTTGCCGGGACAGCCGGGCCCTACGAGCAGTACTTC
>TRBV21-1|.|TRBJ2-7|.
CARPLPGDEQYF
TGTGCCAGGCCTCTCCCGGGGGACGAGCAGTACTTC
>TRBV5-1|few|TRBJ2-1|.
CASSWGYDSSYNEQFF
TGCGCCAGCAGCTGGGGGTACGATAGCTCCTACAATGAGCAGTTCTTC
>TRBV27|.|TRBJ2-1|.
CASSPRTDYNEQFF
TGTGCCAGCAGTCCCCGGACGGATTACAATGAGCAGTTCTTC
>TRBV6-2/TRBV6-3|.|TRBJ2-2|.
CASSPGRELFF
TGTGCCAGCAGCCCCGGGCGGGAGCTGTTTTTT
>TRBV7-2|.|TRBJ2-1|.
CASSLDLSSYNEQFF
TGTGCCAGCAGCTTAGACCTAAGCTCCTACAATGAGCAGTTCTTC
>TRBV9|.|TRBJ2-2|TRBD2
CASSALVASGSPGELFF
TGTGCCAGCAGCGCCCTCGTGGCTAGCGGTTCACCCGGGGAGCTGTTTTTT
>TRBV25-1|.|TRBJ2-7|.
CASSSTDSYEQYF
TGTGCCAGTTCTTCGACAGATTCCTACGAGCAGTACTTC
>TRBV6-2/TRBV6-3|.|TRBJ1-1|.
CASWDTEAFF
TGTGCCAGTTGGGACACAGAAGCTTTCTTT
>TRBV20-1|.|TRBJ2-2|.
CSARWPGVDTGELFF
TGCAGTGCTAGATGGCCAGGGGTCGACACCGGGGAGCTGTTTTTT
>TRBV20-1|.|TRBJ2-5|TRBD2
CSARDTRGGIGTQYF
TGCAGTGCTAGAGATACCCGGGGGGGCATCGGGACCCAGTACTTC
>TRBV4-1|.|TRBJ2-1|TRBD2
CASSPTSGASYNEQFF
TGCGCCAGCAGCCCCACTAGCGGTGCTTCCTACAATGAGCAGTTCTTC
>TRBV6-5|.|TRBJ2-1|.
CASSYGLYNEQFF
TGTGCCAGCAGTTACGGCCTATACAATGAGCAGTTCTTC
>TRBV10-2|.|TRBJ2-7|.
CASSEGGGTYEQYF
TGCGCCAGCAGTGAGGGAGGGGGTACCTACGAGCAGTACTTC
>TRBV3-1|.|TRBJ2-5|.
CASSPGWGLAAQYF
TGTGCCAGCAGCCCCGGTTGGGGTCTGGCGGCCCAGTACTTC
>TRBV6-5|few|TRBJ2-1|.
CASSYRVEGNEQFF
TGTGCCAGCAGTTACAGAGTTGAGGGGAATGAGCAGTTCTTC
>TRBV5-1|.|TRBJ2-7|TRBD1
CASSPRGHEQYF
TGCGCCAGCAGTCCTAGGGGGCACGAGCAGTACTTC
>TRBV23-1|few|TRBJ1-2|.
CASSPYSGRYGYTF
TGCGCCAGCAGTCCCTATAGCGGTCGCTATGGCTACACCTTC
>TRBV2|.|TRBJ2-1|TRBD2
CASRDTTSGRSYNEQFF
TGTGCCAGCAGGGATACGACTAGCGGGAGATCGTACAATGAGCAGTTCTTC
>TRBV12-5|.|TRBJ2-3|.
CASGLEGGADTQYF
TGTGCTAGTGGTTTGGAAGGTGGAGCAGATACGCAGTATTTT
>TRBV5-1|.|TRBJ1-5|.
CASSLDGYPQHF
TGCGCCAGCAGCTTGGATGGATACCCCCAGCATTTT
>TRBV12-3/TRBV12-4|many|TRBJ2-5|.
CASSFGPGIDQETQYF
TGTGCCAGCAGTTTTGGGCCTGGTATCGACCAAGAGACCCAGTACTTC
>TRBV5-1|many|TRBJ2-7|TRBD1
CASSTGDRPSYEQYF
TGCGCCAGCAGCACCGGGGACAGGCCCTCCTACGAGCAGTACTTC
>TRBV6-4|many|TRBJ2-3|.
CASSDAPGTTDTQYF
TGTGCCAGCAGTGACGCCCCAGGGACCACAGATACGCAGTATTTT
>TRBV5-6|few|TRBJ2-3|.
CASSFQAPLSWSTDTQYF
TGTGCCAGCAGCTTCCAGGCCCCATTATCATGGAGCACAGATACGCAGTATTTT
>TRBV5-1|.|TRBJ1-5|.
CASSSTGNQPQHF
TGCGCCAGCAGCTCTACAGGAAATCAGCCCCAGCATTTT
>TRBV5-5|.|TRBJ2-2|.
CASSPEPASTGELFF
TGTGCCAGCAGCCCTGAACCGGCTTCCACCGGGGAGCTGTTTTTT
>TRBV10-1|once|TRBJ2-7|.
CASSRDQSSYEQYF
TGCGCCAGCAGTAGGGACCAAAGCTCCTACGAGCAGTACTTC
>TRBV9|.|TRBJ2-5|.
CASSVWTDQETQYF
TGTGCCAGCAGCGTATGGACAGACCAAGAGACCCAGTACTTC